This T cell receptor beta chain came from a study of technical replicates of blood from a few donors. The repertoire was sequenced with immunoSEQ multiplex PCR; TCRdb's copy has only in-frame clones and lacks some. The table records 70,000 to 90,000 clones, around nine tenths of them present only once. The ends were cut back, 3 bases at V and 0 bases at J, with 16 bases in the middle. Germline V gene data show CDR1 as SGHKS and CDR2 as YYEKEE (reference sequence). This CDR3 comprises 17 residues. This chain joins TRBV5-5 and TRBJ1-3, with D unclear. The sample comprised T cells isolated from PBMCs. This TCR was recovered from a human donor in good health. CDR3 protein: CASSWRGGPFSGNTIYF. CDR3 bases: TGTGCCAGCAGCTGGAGAGGCGGCCCGTTCTCTGGAAACACCATATATTTT.